The rows below give T cell receptor beta chains drawn from one sample of a study of blood T cells in healthy people across ages. TCRdb re-derived calls from the 5' RACE reads in MiXCR, one entry per CDR3 protein. The table lists about 510,000 distinct CDR3 sequences, around 27% of them singletons, with 3% to 4.5% in the top ten. The same sample was also studied in work on T cells of mothers and their children.

The sequenced sample consisted of blood. Source of these receptors: a boy aged 2-9 years in good health. Both conserved end residues are part of each CDR3. The D gene is left open where the match is weak. Only some rows state a clone size, as once, few, many or a class for expanded clones.

d_call,j_call,clone_size,v_call,cdr3_aa,cdr3_nt
TRBD2,TRBJ2-5,few,TRBV5-1,CASSYSGGPETQYF,TGCGCCAGCAGCTATAGCGGGGGGCCGGAGACCCAGTACTTC
-,TRBJ2-5,few,TRBV15,CATSRVSSGEQYF,TGTGCCACCAGCAGAGTGTCGTCGGGTGAGCAGTACTTC
TRBD2,TRBJ2-2,-,TRBV28,CASSSPRAGVVTGELFF,TGTGCCAGCAGTTCCCCTCGAGCGGGAGTTGTGACCGGGGAGCTGTTTTTT
-,TRBJ2-3,once,TRBV10-3,CAMTDGDTQYF,TGTGCCATGACGGACGGAGATACGCAGTATTTT
-,TRBJ2-7,-,TRBV29-1,CSVEDRAGNGYEQYF,TGCAGCGTTGAAGATCGGGCCGGGAACGGCTACGAGCAGTACTTC
TRBD2,TRBJ2-6,-,TRBV7-9,CASSRTSGYLVSGANVLTF,TGTGCCAGCAGCCGGACTAGCGGGTACTTAGTCTCTGGGGCCAACGTCCTGACTTTC
TRBD1,TRBJ1-1,few,TRBV27,CASSQKGQGRTEAFF,TGTGCCAGCAGTCAGAAAGGACAGGGGCGGACTGAAGCTTTCTTT
-,TRBJ2-7,once,TRBV7-2,CASSPAGTPYEQYF,TGTGCCAGCAGCCCGGCCGGGACACCGTACGAGCAGTACTTC
-,TRBJ2-1,many,TRBV7-2,CASSLVGSSYNEQFF,TGTGCCAGCAGCTTAGTCGGGAGCTCCTACAATGAGCAGTTCTTC
TRBD1,TRBJ2-4,-,TRBV10-3,CAISDRQGEAKNIQYF,TGTGCCATCAGTGACAGACAGGGAGAAGCCAAAAACATTCAGTACTTC
-,TRBJ2-2,few,TRBV14,CTSSLLKDRNTGELFF,TGTACCAGCAGCCTCCTTAAAGACCGGAACACCGGGGAGCTGTTTTTT
-,TRBJ2-1,-,TRBV5-1,CASKVGPDYDEQFF,TGCGCCAGCAAGGTGGGGCCAGATTACGATGAGCAGTTCTTC
-,TRBJ2-3,once,TRBV11-3,CASSLNSRGTDTQYF,TGTGCCAGCAGCTTAAATTCCCGGGGAACAGATACGCAGTATTTT
TRBD2,TRBJ2-3,-,TRBV12-3/TRBV12-4,CASTKLATSTDTQYF,TGTGCCAGCACCAAACTAGCGACTAGCACAGATACGCAGTATTTT
-,TRBJ2-7,-,TRBV29-1,CSVEGLYSYEQYF,TGTAGCGTTGAAGGTCTCTACTCCTACGAGCAGTACTTC
-,TRBJ2-1,-,TRBV2,CASSASQAGSYNEQFF,TGTGCCAGCAGCGCATCACAGGCCGGGTCCTACAATGAGCAGTTCTTC
-,TRBJ2-1,-,TRBV12-3/TRBV12-4,CASSLTDREQFF,TGTGCCAGCAGTTTAACAGATCGTGAGCAGTTCTTC
-,TRBJ2-1,-,TRBV20-1,CSAGGRGRNEQFF,TGCAGTGCTGGGGGGAGGGGGAGAAATGAGCAGTTCTTC
-,TRBJ1-3,-,TRBV15,CATSNTGVRNTIYF,TGTGCCACCAGCAACACGGGGGTGCGAAACACCATATATTTT
TRBD2,TRBJ2-1,-,TRBV5-6,CASRRGLADNNEQFF,TGTGCCAGCAGAAGGGGACTAGCGGACAACAATGAGCAGTTCTTC
-,TRBJ1-4,few,TRBV4-1,CASSQERKEKLFF,TGCGCCAGCAGCCAAGAAAGGAAGGAAAAACTGTTTTTT
-,TRBJ1-1,-,TRBV7-9,CAGSLLGPEAFF,TGTGCCGGCAGCTTACTGGGGCCTGAAGCTTTCTTT
-,TRBJ1-4,few,TRBV7-6,CASSYRADFNEKLFF,TGTGCCAGCAGCTATCGGGCGGACTTTAATGAAAAACTGTTTTTT
TRBD2,TRBJ2-5,-,TRBV12-3/TRBV12-4,CASSYMAGLARLQETQYF,TGTGCCAGCAGTTATATGGCCGGACTAGCCCGACTTCAAGAGACCCAGTACTTC
TRBD2,TRBJ2-2,-,TRBV4-1,CASSQTGTTNTGELFF,TGCGCCAGCAGCCAAACCGGGACTACGAACACCGGGGAGCTGTTTTTT
-,TRBJ2-7,few,TRBV7-8,CASSLAPGLTYEQYF,TGTGCCAGCAGCTTAGCGCCGGGTCTTACCTACGAGCAGTACTTC
TRBD2,TRBJ2-1,-,TRBV3-1,CAIASWEGEQFF,TGTGCCATAGCTTCTTGGGAGGGGGAGCAGTTCTTC
-,TRBJ1-3,-,TRBV20-1,CSARATDNGNTIYF,TGCAGTGCTAGAGCGACGGATAATGGAAACACCATATATTTT
-,TRBJ2-1,-,TRBV20-1,CSASPGGLGPHNEQFF,TGCAGTGCTAGTCCCGGAGGGCTAGGCCCGCACAATGAGCAGTTCTTC